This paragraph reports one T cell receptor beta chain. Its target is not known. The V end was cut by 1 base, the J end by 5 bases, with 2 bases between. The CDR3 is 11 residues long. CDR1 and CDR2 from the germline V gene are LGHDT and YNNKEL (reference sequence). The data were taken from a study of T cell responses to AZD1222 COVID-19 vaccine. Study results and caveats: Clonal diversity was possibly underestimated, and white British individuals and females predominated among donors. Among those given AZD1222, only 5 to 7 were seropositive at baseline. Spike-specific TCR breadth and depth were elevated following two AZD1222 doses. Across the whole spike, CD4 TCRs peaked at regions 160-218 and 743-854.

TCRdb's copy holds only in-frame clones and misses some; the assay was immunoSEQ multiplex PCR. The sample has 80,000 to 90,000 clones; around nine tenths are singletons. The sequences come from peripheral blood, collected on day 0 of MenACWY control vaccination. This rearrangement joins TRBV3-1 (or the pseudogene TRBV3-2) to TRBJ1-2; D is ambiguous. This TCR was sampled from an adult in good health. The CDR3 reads CASSQAYGYTF. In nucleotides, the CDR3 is TGTGCCAGCAGCCAAGCATATGGCTACACCTTC.